The 14 T cell receptor beta chains listed next were all sequenced from one sample in a study of T cell responses to AZD1222 COVID-19 vaccine. The table came from immunoSEQ multiplex PCR; TCRdb's copy has only in-frame clones and leaves some out. The sample comprises over 150,000 clones, roughly 91% of which are singletons, and 0.95% to 1.3% rests with the top ten. The sequencing here drew on peripheral blood, taken 28 days after the second dose of the MenACWY control vaccine. These receptors were taken from an adult who received the MenACWY meningococcal vaccine as a control.

This clone appeared a single time. This chain joins TRBV3-1 (or the pseudogene TRBV3-2) and TRBJ1-2; D gene ambiguous. With 0 bases removed from V and 0 bases from J, the gap between germline ends came to 26 bases. The germline V gene encodes CDR1 LGHDT and CDR2 YNNKEL (reference sequence). CDR3 length equals 21 residues. The chain's CDR3 is CASSQDPLLSVRVLANYGYTF. The CDR3 nucleotides read TGTGCCAGCAGCCAAGACCCGCTGCTTTCGGTAAGGGTTTTGGCTAACTATGGCTACACCTTC.

The chain is built from TRBV19 and TRBJ1-1, with 10 bases fitting TRBD1. The germline gives CDR1 LNHDA, CDR2 SQIVND (reference sequence). V lost 3 bases to trimming and J lost 11 bases; unmatched junction nucleotides: 9. This CDR3 contains 14 residues. The CDR3 is CASSIMGQGSEAFF. In DNA form, the CDR3 reads TGTGCCAGTAGTATCATGGGACAGGGGTCCGAGGCTTTCTTT. The complete variable domain, with remaining parts taken from reference TRBV19 and TRBJ1-1, reads DGGITQSPKYLFRKEGQNVTLSCEQNLNHDAMYWYRQDPGQGLRLIYYSQIVNDFQKGDIAEGYSVSREKKESFPLTVTSAQKNPTAFYLCASSIMGQGSEAFFGQGTRLTVV.

This sequence joins TRBV30 and TRBJ1-6; no clear D. Per germline, CDR1 GTSNPN and CDR2 SVGIG (reference sequence). V shed 4 bases and J shed 4 bases, with 8 bases lying between them. The CDR3 is made up of 13 amino acids. The CDR3 sequence: CAWTAQYNSPLHF. CDR3 DNA: TGTGCCTGGACAGCCCAGTATAATTCACCCCTCCACTTT.

V usage is TRBV9 and J usage is TRBJ1-3, with D possibly matching TRBD1 (6 bases). Germline V gene lookup returns CDR1 SGDLS and CDR2 YYNGEE. V lost 0 bases and J lost 1, with 8 bases in between. The CDR3 totals 15 residues. For the CDR3, the DNA is TGTGCCAGCAGCGTAGCTCAGGGGTCTGGAAACACCATATATTTT. Amino acids: CASSVAQGSGNTIYF.

V usage is TRBV5-4 and J usage is TRBJ1-3, with 9 nucleotides matching TRBD1. Per germline, CDR1 SGHNT and CDR2 YYREEE (reference sequence). Losses at the gene ends were 3 bases for V and 5 bases for J; bases not matched to a gene: 3. This CDR3 is built from 14 residues. CDR3 in DNA: TGTGCCAGCAGCTGGGGGACAGGGAGAAACACCATATATTTT. Protein product: CASSWGTGRNTIYF.

J is TRBJ1-6 and V is TRBV30, with D unclear. CDR3 length: 14 residues. V lost 7 bases and J lost 4, with 14 bases in between. Germline V gene sequence: CDR1 GTSNPN, CDR2 SVGIG (reference sequence). CDR3 in DNA: TGTGCCTCCGCTTGGGAAGGGTATAATTCACCCCTCCACTTT. It is translated as CASAWEGYNSPLHF.

The chain links TRBV5-1 to TRBJ2-1; 7 nucleotides match TRBD1. The CDR3 runs 16 residues. J gave up 7 bases and V 4 bases, and 14 bases lay outside the gene matches. Germline V gene sequence: CDR1 SGHRS, CDR2 YFSETQ. Here the CDR3 reads CASSQTRWDSVNEQFF. The CDR3 DNA reads as TGCGCCAGCAGCCAGACACGGTGGGACAGTGTAAATGAGCAGTTCTTC.

The gene calls are TRBV5-1 and TRBJ1-3, with D unresolved. CDR3 size: 13 residues. Germline V CDR1 and CDR2: SGHRS, YFSETQ. The V end lost 3 bases, the J end lost 4 bases, and 8 bases lay between the germline ends. CDR3 in DNA: TGCGCCAGCAGCTCGGACGGAGGAAACACCATATATTTT. It specifies CASSSDGGNTIYF. The full variable domain, completed using reference TRBV5-1 and TRBJ1-3, is KAGVTQTPRYLIKTRGQQVTLSCSPISGHRSVSWYQQTPGQGLQFLFEYFSETQRNKGNFPGRFSGRQFSNSRSEMNVSTLELGDSALYLCASSSDGGNTIYFGEGSWLTVV.

The chain carries TRBV25-1 and TRBJ1-2, with D hard to call. V dropped 0 bases and J dropped 1 base, with 3 bases sitting between them. CDR1 MGHDK and CDR2 SYGVNS come from the germline V gene. This CDR3 has 13 residues. The DNA for the CDR3 is TGTGCCAGCAGTGAATACGGTAACTATGGCTACACCTTC. Its translation is CASSEYGNYGYTF.

This chain connects TRBV12-3 or TRBV12-4 to TRBJ2-3; D not certain. The germline V and J ends were trimmed by 5 bases and 6 bases, with 6 bases remaining between them. This CDR3 is built from 11 residues. The CDR3 here is CASSPLDTQYF. In DNA form, the CDR3 reads TGTGCCAGCAGTCCACTGGATACGCAGTATTTT.

In its sample, this clone was seen once. This chain joins TRBV4-3 and TRBJ2-7, with a tentative D call TRBD1 (6 bases). The CDR3 loop spans 17 amino acids. The V gene's germline CDR1 is LGHNA and CDR2 YSLEER. Trimming took off 0 bases at V and 6 bases at J, with 21 bases between the two ends. Written as DNA, the CDR3 is TGCGCCAGCAGCCAAGACTTTACAGGGCAAGATTTCATCGAGCAGTACTTC. Encoded protein: CASSQDFTGQDFIEQYF.

V and J are TRBV30 and TRBJ2-2; 10 bases map to TRBD1. Germline V lookup: CDR1 GTSNPN, CDR2 SVGIG (reference sequence). CDR3 size: 15 residues. V was pared by 2 bases and J by 8 bases, with 8 bases of the junction left unmatched. This CDR3 is CAWSLWTGGLGELFF. As DNA, the CDR3 is TGTGCCTGGAGTCTATGGACAGGGGGTTTGGGGGAGCTGTTTTTT.

The rearrangement uses TRBV2 and TRBJ1-1; no firm D call. Looked up from germline, CDR1 is SNHLY and CDR2 is FYNNEI. The V end lost 3 bases, the J end lost 2 bases, and 16 bases lay between the germline ends. The CDR3 loop spans 16 amino acids. The CDR3 here is CASSDSGEKGNTEAFF. CDR3 DNA: TGTGCCAGCAGTGATAGCGGGGAGAAGGGAAACACTGAAGCTTTCTTT.

The chain recombines TRBV6-1 with TRBJ1-5; D is uncertain. The CDR3 totals 15 residues. Looked up from germline, CDR1 is MNHNS and CDR2 is SASEGT. V lost 2 bases to trimming and J lost 6 bases, with 14 bases between them. The CDR3 loop is CASSENNWEGQPQHF. The CDR3 DNA follows: TGTGCCAGCAGTGAAAACAATTGGGAGGGTCAGCCCCAGCATTTT.